The TCR beta chain under discussion was sequenced for a study of T cell changes during pregnancy in multiple sclerosis. This table comes from immunoSEQ multiplex PCR, and its TCRdb copy is limited to in-frame clones, with some not included. Of 15,000 to 20,000 clones in the sample, about 88% were seen once. V was pared by 4 bases and J by 1 base, with 4 bases of the junction left unmatched. CDR1 and CDR2 from the germline V gene are SGHTS and YDEGEE. The CDR3 has 15 amino acids. The specimen comprised CD4+ T cells from peripheral blood mononuclear cells, sampled in the first trimester of pregnancy. The rearrangement uses TRBV5-8 and TRBJ2-2, with 7 bases matching TRBD1. This TCR derives from a female donor in good health, enrolled as a control in a pregnancy study. CDR3 protein: CASSRGQMNTGELFF. The DNA for the CDR3 is TGTGCCAGCAGCAGGGGACAGATGAACACCGGGGAGCTGTTTTTT.